The clone carrying this TCR beta chain showed up just once. Antigen unknown. This sample is part of a study of shared clonotypes between healthy human individuals. The study's findings and limits: Larger richness was generally estimated for naive than memory subsets. Shared clonotypes: about 5.3% naive CD4, around 3.5% naive CD8, about 2.4% memory CD4, about 0.41% memory CD8.

Germline CDR1 and CDR2: SGHKS and YYEKEE (reference sequence). With 4 bases removed from V and 7 bases from J, the gap between germline ends came to 20 bases. CDR3 length: 16 amino acids. Measured with immunoSEQ multiplex PCR; TCRdb has only the in-frame clones, and not every one. The repertoire has about 2.3 million clones, just under 95% of them found once; the top ten carry around 0.4%. Donors were healthy HIV-negative adults without recent acute infections or vaccinations. A split of CD4+ cells into CD45RA+ naive and CD45RA-negative memory subsets was performed. The receptor was derived from a man in his late teens or twenties in good health. Some clones in this sample may be carry-over from other donors' samples. V and J are TRBV5-5 and TRBJ2-2; tentatively, D is TRBD2 (5 bases). Source material: naive CD4+ T cells from PBMCs. Subset in this sample: CD45RA+ positively selected. In DNA, the CDR3 is TGTGCCAGCAGCCCGGACCCGGGGTTCGGCTACGGGGAGCTGTTTTTT. The encoded protein is CASSPDPGFGYGELFF.